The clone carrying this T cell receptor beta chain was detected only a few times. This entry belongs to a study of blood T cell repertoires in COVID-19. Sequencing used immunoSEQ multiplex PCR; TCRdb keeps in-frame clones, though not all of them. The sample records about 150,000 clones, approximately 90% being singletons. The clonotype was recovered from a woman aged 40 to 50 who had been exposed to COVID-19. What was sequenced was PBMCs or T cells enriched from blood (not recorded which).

DNA for the CDR3: TGTGCCAGCGATTGGGACAGGGGATTCGGGACTGAAGCTTTCTTT. Its protein product is CASDWDRGFGTEAFF. The J gene is TRBJ1-1, the V gene TRBV5-4; 10 nucleotides line up with TRBD1. V gave up 7 bases and J gave up 5 bases; unmatched junction bases: 11. This CDR3 spans 15 amino acids. The germline V gene has CDR1 SGHNT and CDR2 YYREEE (reference sequence).